This T cell receptor (beta chain) appears in the sequencing data of a study of cytomegalovirus exposure and HLA in healthy donors. Study-wide results and limits: Later work associated more than 15,000 TCR beta sequences with HLA alleles at 0.05 false discovery rate. Among CMV-associated TCR beta chains, most appeared HLA-restricted in a later analysis. Earlier analysis yielded a pattern in which most TCR beta V segments were productive about 90% or about 30% of the time.

Germline V lookup: CDR1 LGHNA, CDR2 YNFKEQ. V gave up 2 bases and J gave up 9 bases, with 14 bases separating them. The CDR3 is 15 amino acids. Points on this clone: Its antigen is still unknown.

The PCR contained 60 Vbeta and 13 Jbeta primers. In the original processing: Counted up in a later analysis, unique TCR beta chains came to some 72 million, with roughly 11 million shared. The data were produced by immunoSEQ multiplex PCR, yet TCRdb's version contains in-frame clones alone and is incomplete. That table is the source of V, J and clone size, and D and trimming were worked out from the DNA. The table shows tens of thousands of clones, with 90% to 95% occurring only once. The rearrangement links TRBV4-2 to TRBJ1-6; D is perhaps TRBD1 (5 bases). Material for sequencing was PBMCs. The TCR comes from a young woman in good health and CMV-seronegative. The CDR3 DNA is TGTGCCAGCAGCCAATCACCCTGGGGCTCTTCACCCCTCCACTTT. This gives the protein CASSQSPWGSSPLHF.